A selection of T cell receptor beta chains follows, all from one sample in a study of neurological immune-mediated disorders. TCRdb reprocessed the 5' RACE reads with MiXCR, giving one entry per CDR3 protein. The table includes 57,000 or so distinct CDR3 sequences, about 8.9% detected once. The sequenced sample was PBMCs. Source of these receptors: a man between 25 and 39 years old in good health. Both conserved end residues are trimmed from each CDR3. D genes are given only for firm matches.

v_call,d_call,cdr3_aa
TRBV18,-,SSSQSFAGSGIDTQY
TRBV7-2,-,ASSLGMPDHTQY
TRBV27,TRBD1,ASSLDPRDSSYEQY
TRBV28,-,ASRDFRISYEQY
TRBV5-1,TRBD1,ASSLAGTGSGANVLT
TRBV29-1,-,SVEGNTEAF
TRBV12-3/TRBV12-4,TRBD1,ASSSGTGVSEQY
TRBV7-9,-,ASSSPPLRESSYNEQF
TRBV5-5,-,ASSATGTPNYGYT
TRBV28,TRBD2,ASSFARGGALFYEQY
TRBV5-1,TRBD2,ASSLVAGVVETQY